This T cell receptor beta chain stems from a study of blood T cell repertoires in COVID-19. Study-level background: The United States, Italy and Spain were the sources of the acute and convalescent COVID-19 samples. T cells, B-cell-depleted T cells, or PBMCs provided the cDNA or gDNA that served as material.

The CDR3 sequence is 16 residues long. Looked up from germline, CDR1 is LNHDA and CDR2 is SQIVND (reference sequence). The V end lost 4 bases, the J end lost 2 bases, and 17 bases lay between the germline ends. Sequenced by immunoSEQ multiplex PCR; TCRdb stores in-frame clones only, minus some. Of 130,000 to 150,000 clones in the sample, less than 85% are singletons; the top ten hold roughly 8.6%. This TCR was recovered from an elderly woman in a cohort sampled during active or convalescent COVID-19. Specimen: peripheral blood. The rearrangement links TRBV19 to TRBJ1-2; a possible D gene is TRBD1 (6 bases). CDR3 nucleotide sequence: TGTGCCAGTAGTAGGTTGTCAGGGGTATCCAACTATGGCTACACCTTC. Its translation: CASSRLSGVSNYGYTF. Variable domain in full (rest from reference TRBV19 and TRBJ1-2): DGGITQSPKYLFRKEGQNVTLSCEQNLNHDAMYWYRQDPGQGLRLIYYSQIVNDFQKGDIAEGYSVSREKKESFPLTVTSAQKNPTAFYLCASSRLSGVSNYGYTFGSGTRLTVV.